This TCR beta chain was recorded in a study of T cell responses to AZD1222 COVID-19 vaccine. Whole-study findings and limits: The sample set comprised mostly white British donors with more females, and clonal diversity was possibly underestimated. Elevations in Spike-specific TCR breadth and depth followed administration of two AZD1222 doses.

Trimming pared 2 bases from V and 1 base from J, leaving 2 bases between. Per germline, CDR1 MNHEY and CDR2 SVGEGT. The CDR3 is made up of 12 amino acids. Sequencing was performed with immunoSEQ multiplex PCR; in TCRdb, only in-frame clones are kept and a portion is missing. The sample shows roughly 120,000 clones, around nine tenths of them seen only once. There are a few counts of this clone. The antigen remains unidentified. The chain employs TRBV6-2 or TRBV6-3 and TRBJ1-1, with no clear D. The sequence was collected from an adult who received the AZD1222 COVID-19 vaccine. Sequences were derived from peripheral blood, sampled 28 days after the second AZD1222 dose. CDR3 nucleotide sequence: TGTGCCAGCAGTTACAGGAACACTGAAGCTTTCTTT. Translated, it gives CASSYRNTEAFF.